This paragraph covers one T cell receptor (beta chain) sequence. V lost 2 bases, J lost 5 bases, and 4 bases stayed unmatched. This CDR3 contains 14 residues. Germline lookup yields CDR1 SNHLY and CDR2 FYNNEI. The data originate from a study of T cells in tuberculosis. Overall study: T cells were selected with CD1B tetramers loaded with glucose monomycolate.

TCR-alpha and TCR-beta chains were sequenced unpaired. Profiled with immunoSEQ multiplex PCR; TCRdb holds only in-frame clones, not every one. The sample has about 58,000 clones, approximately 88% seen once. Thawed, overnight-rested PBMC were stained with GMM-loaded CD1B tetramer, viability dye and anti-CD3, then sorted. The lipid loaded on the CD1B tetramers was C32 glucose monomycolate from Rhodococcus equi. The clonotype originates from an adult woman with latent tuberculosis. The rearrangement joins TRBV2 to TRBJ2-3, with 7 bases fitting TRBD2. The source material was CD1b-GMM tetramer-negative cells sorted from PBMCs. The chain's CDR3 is CASSESSGQDTQYF. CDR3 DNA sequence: TGTGCCAGCAGTGAAAGTAGCGGGCAAGATACGCAGTATTTT.